This TCR beta chain is from a study of T-cell memory formation after mild COVID-19. Each CDR3 protein is one row after TCRdb ran MiXCR on the 5' RACE reads. The sample lists 550,000 to 700,000 distinct CDR3 sequences, more than 15% occurring once. In its sample, this clonotype was seen a few times. Its target is unknown. General observations from the study: Whether day 37 second-wave clones are SARS-CoV-2-specific was not confirmed.

Germline assignment: CDR1 SGHDT and CDR2 YYEEEE. The junction had 11 bases not matched to a gene; V was cut back by 0 bases and J by 2 bases. The CDR3 runs to 18 residues. The clonotype was recovered from an adult woman who had mild COVID-19 (a few samples of this study predate the infection). Cell type and time point are not known. Sequencing was done on a sample of PBMCs or a T cell subset sorted from them (not recorded which). This chain uses TRBV5-6 with TRBJ2-5; TRBD1 matches 9 bases. CDR3 region: CASSLGPGQGPTQETQYF. The DNA for the CDR3 is TGTGCCAGCAGCTTGGGACCGGGACAGGGACCGACGCAAGAGACCCAGTACTTC. Full variable domain (outside the CDR3, taken from reference TRBV5-6 and TRBJ2-5): DAGVTQSPTHLIKTRGQQVTLRCSPKSGHDTVSWYQQALGQGPQFIFQYYEEEERQRGNFPDRFSGHQFPNYSSELNVNALLLGDSALYLCASSLGPGQGPTQETQYFGPGTRLLVL.